These 28 T cell receptor beta chains came from one sample sequenced in a study of blood T cells in healthy people across ages (dated by TCRdb to between 2014 and 2017). Library preparation used 5' RACE. TCRdb shows the sequencer as Illumina HiSeq 2500. A second PCR of roughly 7 to 11 cycles was performed with a sample-barcoded 5' primer and a J-beta primer mix. TCRdb reprocessing: public reads trimmed at Q25 with fastp, clones called with MiXCR, in-frame beta chains kept. Each entry merges the rows of one CDR3 protein and shows their most common DNA and genes. The sample yields fewer than 1,000,000 distinct CDR3 sequences; 46% were counted once. Around 18% of the sample is taken by the ten largest. The sequenced sample was blood. These receptors were obtained from a man older than 75 in good health.

This clonotype occurred many times. The rearrangement joins TRBV29-1 to TRBJ2-4, with TRBD2 matching 8 bases. V was pared by 2 bases and J by 13 bases, with 10 bases of the junction left unmatched. This CDR3 contains 13 residues. Germline lookup yields CDR1 SQVTM and CDR2 ANQGSEA. The chain's CDR3 is CSVEKEKGGRQYF. CDR3 sequence (DNA): TGCAGCGTTGAAAAGGAGAAGGGCGGGAGGCAGTACTTC. The full variable domain, its missing parts supplied by reference TRBV29-1 and TRBJ2-4, is SAVISQKPSRDICQRGTSLTIQCQVDSQVTMMFWYRQQPGQSLTLIATANQGSEATYESGFVIDKFPISRPNLTFSTLTVSNMSPEDSSIYLCSVEKEKGGRQYFGAGTRLSVL.

This clonotype has ten or more counts. This chain uses TRBV6-2 or TRBV6-3 with TRBJ2-3; 7 nucleotides match TRBD1. The length of the CDR3 is 16 residues. Trimming at V came to 6 bases and at J to 4 bases, leaving 13 bases not matched to a gene. Per the germline V gene, CDR1 is MNHEY and CDR2 is SVGEGT. CDR3 sequence: CASSPRTGPRPDTQYF. For the CDR3, the DNA is TGTGCCAGCAGCCCCCGGACAGGTCCCCGGCCAGATACGCAGTATTTT.

CDR3 protein: CASTTGTGFSYEQYF. The CDR3 bases are TGTGCCAGCACTACCGGGACAGGGTTTTCCTACGAGCAGTACTTC. The chain recombines TRBV2 with TRBJ2-7, with 9 nucleotides matching TRBD1. In germline, CDR1 is SNHLY, CDR2 FYNNEI. Trimming removed 7 bases from V and 1 base from J; junction bases left unmatched: 8. This CDR3 contains 15 residues.

This clonotype has only a few counts. The chain recombines TRBV20-1 with TRBJ1-4; a possible D gene is TRBD1 (5 bases). The V gene lost 5 bases and the J gene lost 7 bases, with 20 bases spanning the gap. Germline values: CDR1 DFQATT, CDR2 SNEGSKA (reference sequence). CDR3 length: 15 residues. CDR3 coding DNA: TGCAGTGCTCCCAACCCCTCGCAGGGAAGTGAAAAACTGTTTTTT. Its translation: CSAPNPSQGSEKLFF.

V and J are TRBV7-8 and TRBJ2-4; 14 positions match TRBD2. The germline V gene encodes CDR1 SGHVS and CDR2 FQNEAQ. The CDR3 extends over 16 amino acids. V dropped 4 bases and J dropped 13; count of bases not matched to a gene: 12. The CDR3 coding sequence is TGTGCCAGCAGCTCCAATACGGGACTAGCGGGGGTAGAGCAGTACTTC. Protein product: CASSSNTGLAGVEQYF.

This clonotype was counted a few times. The rearrangement uses TRBV5-1 and TRBJ1-2; D call uncertain. CDR3 size: 12 residues. Germline V gene lookup returns CDR1 SGHRS and CDR2 YFSETQ. V was shortened by 4 bases and J by 6 bases, with 10 bases between the two germline ends. The CDR3, as DNA: TGCGCCAGCAGCCCCCTGGGAGATGGCTACACCTTC. Protein sequence: CASSPLGDGYTF.

J is TRBJ2-7 and V is TRBV30; 12 bases agree with TRBD2. This CDR3 comprises 15 residues. J gave up 0 bases and V 0 bases, and 0 bases lay outside the gene matches. CDR1 GTSNPN and CDR2 SVGIG come from the germline V gene (reference sequence). The CDR3 region is CAWSVGLAGSYEQYF. Here the CDR3 DNA reads TGTGCCTGGAGTGTGGGACTAGCGGGCTCCTACGAGCAGTACTTC.

CDR3 amino acids: CASSRATSEVGDTQYF. CDR3 DNA sequence: TGTGCCAGCTCACGGGCCACTAGCGAGGTCGGTGATACGCAGTATTTT. This chain joins TRBV18 and TRBJ2-3, with 7 bases lining up with TRBD2. V trimming: 4 bases; J trimming: 6 bases; junction bases outside the gene matches: 13. Germline lookup yields CDR1 KGHSH and CDR2 LQKENI. The CDR3 spans 16 residues.

This clonotype was observed a handful of times. This rearrangement joins TRBV12-3 or TRBV12-4 to TRBJ1-2, with D tentatively TRBD1 (5 bases). V gave up 6 bases and J gave up 6 bases, with 17 bases separating them. This CDR3 is 14 amino acids long. The CDR3: CASRSAGGFDGYTF. DNA for the CDR3: TGTGCCAGCAGGTCCGCCGGGGGGTTTGATGGCTACACCTTC.

This clonotype was counted only a few times. The rearrangement uses TRBV7-2 and TRBJ1-5; 8 bases fit TRBD1. The CDR3 runs to 15 residues. The ends lost 10 bases at V and 2 bases at J; junction bases unmatched: 10. Germline assignment: CDR1 SGHTA and CDR2 FQGNSA. The CDR3 region is CATGDRMGGNQPQHF. CDR3 nucleotides: TGTGCCACAGGGGACAGGATGGGTGGCAATCAGCCCCAGCATTTT.

The table lists this clonotype with a few counts. CDR3 sequence: CASSLGAGPETQYF. DNA of the CDR3: TGCGCCAGCAGCTTGGGGGCAGGGCCAGAGACCCAGTACTTC. The chain recombines TRBV5-1 with TRBJ2-5; a possible D gene is TRBD1 (5 bases). Germline lookup yields CDR1 SGHRS and CDR2 YFSETQ. The CDR3 totals 14 residues. Between the trimmed V and J ends, which lost 0 bases and 4 bases, there was a span of 10 bases.

The chain uses TRBV5-1 and TRBJ1-6; 10 bases are a match to TRBD1. CDR3 length: 19 amino acids. Germline V lookup: CDR1 SGHRS, CDR2 YFSETQ. The V gene end was trimmed by 0 bases and the J gene end by 7 bases; junction bases not matched to a gene: 13. The chain's CDR3 is CASSLGITSGTGENSPLHF. DNA for the CDR3: TGCGCCAGCAGCTTGGGTATTACGTCCGGGACAGGGGAAAATTCACCCCTCCACTTT.

The rearrangement links TRBV5-6 to TRBJ2-5; 7 bases agree with TRBD2. The CDR3 length is 15 residues. Germline V CDR1 and CDR2: SGHDT, YYEEEE. The ends lost 3 bases at V and 5 bases at J; junction bases unmatched: 10. CDR3 nucleotide sequence: TGTGCCAGCAGCTGGAGCGGGGTCATACCGGAGACCCAGTACTTC. Translating gives CASSWSGVIPETQYF.

As to this clonotype: This may come from a read error, since a much larger clone is one base off. This rearrangement joins TRBV12-3 or TRBV12-4 to TRBJ2-4; 7 bases line up with TRBD1. The J call is uncertain, as TRBJ2-7 better fits the DNA end. The CDR3 covers 14 residues. Written as DNA, the CDR3 is TGTGCCAGCAGTGTAGTACAGGGGATCTACGAGCAGTACTTC. This codes for CASSVVQGIYEQYF.

V is TRBV28 and J is TRBJ2-7; D gene ambiguous. Trimming pared 4 bases from V and 2 bases from J, leaving 15 bases between. This CDR3 is 15 amino acids long. The germline V gene has CDR1 MDHEN and CDR2 SYDVKM. CDR3 nucleotide sequence: TGTGCCAGCAGTTACGCACCGCCTAGGACCTACGAGCAGTACTTC. This codes for CASSYAPPRTYEQYF.

This clonotype was detected many times. The chain combines TRBV6-5 with TRBJ2-1; maybe TRBD1 (5 bases). V gave up 5 bases and J gave up 0 bases, with 11 bases separating them. This CDR3 is 15 amino acids long. Germline V gene lookup returns CDR1 MNHEY and CDR2 SVGAGI. The CDR3 is CASSADSSSYNEQFF. The CDR3 DNA follows: TGTGCCAGCAGTGCAGACAGTAGCTCCTACAATGAGCAGTTCTTC.

This clonotype has only a few counts. The chain employs TRBV7-2 and TRBJ2-3; 15 bases match TRBD2. The germline V gene has CDR1 SGHTA and CDR2 FQGNSA. With V trimmed by 5 bases and J by 6 bases, 6 bases remained unmatched. This CDR3 comprises 16 residues. Here the CDR3 reads CASSTRTSGRVDTQYF. CDR3 bases: TGTGCCAGCAGCACACGGACTAGCGGGAGGGTGGATACGCAGTATTTT.

The rearrangement uses TRBV28 and TRBJ2-4; D perhaps matches TRBD2 (5 bases). V was shortened by 6 bases and J by 7 bases, with 10 bases between the two germline ends. CDR1 MDHEN and CDR2 SYDVKM come from the germline V gene. The CDR3 is 12 amino acids. CDR3 in amino acids: CASRGAPNIQYF. CDR3 bases: TGTGCCAGCAGGGGAGCGCCGAACATTCAGTACTTC.

The rearrangement links TRBV28 to TRBJ2-5; D not resolved. Germline assignment: CDR1 MDHEN and CDR2 SYDVKM. CDR3 length: 14 amino acids. V lost 8 bases and J 5 bases, leaving 18 bases between the germline ends. In DNA, the CDR3 is TGTGCCAGCGGCCTTCGGTCCCGGTGGGAGACCCAGTACTTC. It encodes CASGLRSRWETQYF. The full variable domain, completed using reference TRBV28 and TRBJ2-5, is DVKVTQSSRYLVKRTGEKVFLECVQDMDHENMFWYRQDPGLGLRLIYFSYDVKMKEKGDIPEGYSVSREKKERFSLILESASTNQTSMYLCASGLRSRWETQYFGPGTRLLVL.

About this clonotype: One junction end does not reproduce the germline sequence, and a read error may be involved. The V call is TRBV2, the J call TRBJ2-7; TRBD2 matches at 10 bases. The CDR3 runs to 15 residues. Germline V lookup: CDR1 SNHLY, CDR2 FYNNEI. DNA of the CDR3: TGTACCAGCAGTTCCGGGACTAGCGTCTCCTACGAGCAGTACTTC. Protein sequence: CTSSSGTSVSYEQYF.

The genes are TRBV3-1 and TRBJ2-3; the D gene is possibly TRBD2 (5 bases). Trimming removed 3 bases at V and 6 bases at J, with 16 bases between. Germline loops: CDR1 LGHDT, CDR2 YNNKEL (reference sequence). The CDR3 runs to 15 residues. CDR3 sequence reads: CASSHWESRGDTQYF. The CDR3 nucleotides read TGTGCCAGCAGCCACTGGGAGAGTCGTGGCGATACGCAGTATTTT.

This chain connects TRBV4-3 to TRBJ2-1; 8 nucleotides agree with TRBD2. CDR1 LGHNA and CDR2 YSLEER come from the germline V gene. The CDR3 has 17 amino acids. J gave up 5 bases and V 1 base, and 10 bases lay outside the gene matches. The DNA of the CDR3 is TGCGCCAGCAGCCAAGGGTTGCAGCGGGGGCGTGACAATGAGCAGTTCTTC. It yields the protein CASSQGLQRGRDNEQFF.

This sequence joins TRBV4-2 and TRBJ2-2; TRBD2 matches at 12 bases. CDR1 is LGHNA and CDR2 is YNFKEQ in the germline V gene. V lost 4 bases to trimming and J lost 7 bases; unmatched junction nucleotides: 7. The CDR3 sequence is 16 residues long. The CDR3 sequence: CASSPRTSGKSGELFF. The CDR3 region has the DNA TGTGCCAGCAGCCCCCGGACTAGCGGGAAAAGCGGGGAGCTGTTTTTT.

This clonotype was recorded a few times. J is TRBJ1-2 and V is TRBV12-3 or TRBV12-4; 8 bases agree with TRBD1. CDR3 length: 13 residues. With V trimmed by 8 bases and J by 3 bases, 5 bases remained unmatched. CDR3 nucleotide sequence: TGTGCCAGCCAAAAGGACAGGGACTATGGCTACACCTTC. Residues: CASQKDRDYGYTF.

V and J are TRBV29-1 and TRBJ1-5; D gene unclear. Germline CDR1 and CDR2: SQVTM and ANQGSEA. V was trimmed by 5 bases and J by 4 bases, leaving 9 bases between them. CDR3 length: 12 residues. CDR3 residues: CSVSQENQPQHF. CDR3 bases: TGCAGCGTTTCCCAGGAGAATCAGCCCCAGCATTTT.

This chain joins TRBV25-1 and TRBJ2-2; D is ambiguous. This CDR3 comprises 12 residues. Germline V gene lookup returns CDR1 MGHDK and CDR2 SYGVNS. V lost 9 bases, J lost 2 bases, and 7 bases lay in between. For the CDR3, the DNA is TGTGCCAGTGGCGTCAACACCGGGGAGCTGTTTTTT. This translates into CASGVNTGELFF.

The chain links TRBV6-1 to TRBJ2-7; TRBD2 matches 15 bases. The CDR3 spans 16 residues. The V gene's germline CDR1 is MNHNS and CDR2 SASEGT. V was clipped by 0 bases and J by 3 bases; unmatched bases: 0. CDR3 sequence: CASSEAGLAGGYEQYF. DNA of the CDR3: TGTGCCAGCAGTGAAGCGGGACTAGCGGGGGGCTACGAGCAGTACTTC.

This chain uses TRBV5-1 with TRBJ2-5; perhaps D is TRBD1 or TRBD2 (6 bases each). With 7 bases removed from V and 1 base from J, the gap between germline ends came to 11 bases. The CDR3 runs to 13 residues. In germline, CDR1 is SGHRS, CDR2 YFSETQ. DNA for the CDR3: TGCGCCAGCGGAGGGGACATCCAAGAGACCCAGTACTTC. Its translation: CASGGDIQETQYF.